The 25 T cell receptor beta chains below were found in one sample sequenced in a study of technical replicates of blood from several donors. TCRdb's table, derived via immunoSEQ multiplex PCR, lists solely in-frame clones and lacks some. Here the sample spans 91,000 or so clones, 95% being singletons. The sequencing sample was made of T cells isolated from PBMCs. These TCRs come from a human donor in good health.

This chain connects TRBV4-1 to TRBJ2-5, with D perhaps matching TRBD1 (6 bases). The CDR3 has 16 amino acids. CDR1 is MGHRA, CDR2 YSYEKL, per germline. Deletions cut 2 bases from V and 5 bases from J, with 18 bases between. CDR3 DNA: TGCGCCAGCAGCCAAATACAGGGTGGGGGAATGGAGACCCAGTACTTC. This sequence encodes CASSQIQGGGMETQYF.

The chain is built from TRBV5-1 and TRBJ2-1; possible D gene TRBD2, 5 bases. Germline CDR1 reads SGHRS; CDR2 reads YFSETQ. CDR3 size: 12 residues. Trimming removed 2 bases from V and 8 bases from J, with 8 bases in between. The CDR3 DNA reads TGCGCCAGCAGCTTCGGCGGGTATGAGCAGTTCTTC. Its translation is CASSFGGYEQFF.

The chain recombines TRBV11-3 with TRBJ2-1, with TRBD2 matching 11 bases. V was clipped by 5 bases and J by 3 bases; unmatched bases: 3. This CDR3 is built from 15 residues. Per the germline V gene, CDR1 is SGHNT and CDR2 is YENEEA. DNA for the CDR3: TGTGCCAGCAGCGCGGGACTAGCGGACTACAATGAGCAGTTCTTC. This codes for CASSAGLADYNEQFF.

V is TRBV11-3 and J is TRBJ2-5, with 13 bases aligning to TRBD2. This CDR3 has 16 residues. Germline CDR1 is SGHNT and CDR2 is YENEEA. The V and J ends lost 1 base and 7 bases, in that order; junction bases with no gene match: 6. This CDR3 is CASSLVGTSGAGTQYF. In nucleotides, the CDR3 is TGTGCCAGCAGCTTAGTAGGGACTAGCGGGGCGGGGACCCAGTACTTC.

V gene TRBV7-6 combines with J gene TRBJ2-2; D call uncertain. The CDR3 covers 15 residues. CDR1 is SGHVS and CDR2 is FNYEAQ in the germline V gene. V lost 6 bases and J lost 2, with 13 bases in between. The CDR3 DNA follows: TGTGCCAGCAGTCTCTACCTAAGTAACACCGGGGAGCTGTTTTTT. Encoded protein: CASSLYLSNTGELFF.

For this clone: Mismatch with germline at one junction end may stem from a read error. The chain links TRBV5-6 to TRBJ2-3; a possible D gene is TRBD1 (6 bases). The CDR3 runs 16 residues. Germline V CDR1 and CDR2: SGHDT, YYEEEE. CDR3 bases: TGTGCCAGCAGCTTGGGGGTGGGGGCGAGCAGAGATACGCAGTATTTT. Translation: CASSLGVGASRDTQYF.

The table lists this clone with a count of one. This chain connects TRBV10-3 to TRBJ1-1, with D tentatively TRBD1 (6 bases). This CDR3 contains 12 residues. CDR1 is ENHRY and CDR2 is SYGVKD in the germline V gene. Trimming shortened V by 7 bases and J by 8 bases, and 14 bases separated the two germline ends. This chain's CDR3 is CAITPGGHEAFF. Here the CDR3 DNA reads TGTGCCATCACTCCGGGGGGCCACGAAGCTTTCTTT.

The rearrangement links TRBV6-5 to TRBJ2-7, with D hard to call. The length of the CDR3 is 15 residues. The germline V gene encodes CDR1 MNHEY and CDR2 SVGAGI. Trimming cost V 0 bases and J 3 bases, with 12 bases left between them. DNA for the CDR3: TGTGCCAGCAGTTACTCGTTCGGATCAGGCTACGAGCAGTACTTC. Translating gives CASSYSFGSGYEQYF.

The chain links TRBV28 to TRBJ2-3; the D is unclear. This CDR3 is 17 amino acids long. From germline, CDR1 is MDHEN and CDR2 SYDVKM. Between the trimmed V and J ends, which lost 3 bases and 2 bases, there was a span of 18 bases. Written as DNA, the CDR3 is TGTGCCAGCAGTTTTAGTATCCAGGCCAAGACCACAGATACGCAGTATTTT. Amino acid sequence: CASSFSIQAKTTDTQYF.

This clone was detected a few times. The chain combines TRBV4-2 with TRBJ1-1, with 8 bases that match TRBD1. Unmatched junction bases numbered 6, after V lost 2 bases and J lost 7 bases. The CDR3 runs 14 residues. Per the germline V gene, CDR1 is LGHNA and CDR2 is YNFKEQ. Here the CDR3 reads CASSQLQGAGEAFF. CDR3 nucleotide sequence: TGTGCCAGCAGCCAACTCCAGGGGGCGGGTGAAGCTTTCTTT.

CDR3 DNA: TGTGCCAGCAGCCTCATTCGGGATACGCAGTATTTT. Amino acids: CASSLIRDTQYF. The V call is TRBV7-6, the J call TRBJ2-3; no clear D gene. The CDR3 sequence is 12 residues long. Trimming stripped 5 bases from V and 6 bases from J, with 9 bases between. CDR1 and CDR2 (germline): SGHVS, FNYEAQ.

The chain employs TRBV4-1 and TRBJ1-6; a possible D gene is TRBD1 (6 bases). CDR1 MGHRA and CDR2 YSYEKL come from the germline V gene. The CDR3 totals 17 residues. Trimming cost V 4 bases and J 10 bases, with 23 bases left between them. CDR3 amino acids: CASSLPPPRGIGSPLHF. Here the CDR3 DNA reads TGCGCCAGCAGCCTCCCACCACCCAGGGGAATTGGGTCACCCCTCCACTTT.

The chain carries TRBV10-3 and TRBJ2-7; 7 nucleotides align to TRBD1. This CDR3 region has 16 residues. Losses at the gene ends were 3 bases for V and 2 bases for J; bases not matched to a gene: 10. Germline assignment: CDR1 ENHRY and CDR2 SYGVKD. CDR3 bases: TGTGCCATCAGTGACCCAGACAGGGTCGGAACCTACGAGCAGTACTTC. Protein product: CAISDPDRVGTYEQYF.

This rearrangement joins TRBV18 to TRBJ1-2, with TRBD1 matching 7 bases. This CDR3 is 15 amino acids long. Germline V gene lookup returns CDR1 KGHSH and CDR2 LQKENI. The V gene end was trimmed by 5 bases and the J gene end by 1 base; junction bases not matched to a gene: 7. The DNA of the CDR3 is TGTGCCAGCTCAGGGACAGCGACCAATAACTATGGCTACACCTTC. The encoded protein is CASSGTATNNYGYTF.

The CDR3 sequence: CAWSRLTQNQPQHF. The CDR3, as DNA: TGTGCCTGGAGTCGCCTTACCCAGAATCAGCCCCAGCATTTT. The V gene is TRBV30, the J gene TRBJ1-5; D remains unclear. Germline CDR1 and CDR2: GTSNPN and SVGIG (reference sequence). The CDR3 sequence is 14 residues long. Trimming removed 2 bases at V and 4 bases at J, with 12 bases between.

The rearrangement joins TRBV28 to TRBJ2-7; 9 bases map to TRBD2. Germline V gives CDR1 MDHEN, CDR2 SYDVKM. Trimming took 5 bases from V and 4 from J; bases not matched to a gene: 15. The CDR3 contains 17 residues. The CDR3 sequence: CASSRIWGLAVGYEQYF. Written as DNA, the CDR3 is TGTGCCAGCAGTCGCATTTGGGGACTAGCCGTTGGGTACGAGCAGTACTTC. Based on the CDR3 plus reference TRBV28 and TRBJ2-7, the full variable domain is DVKVTQSSRYLVKRTGEKVFLECVQDMDHENMFWYRQDPGLGLRLIYFSYDVKMKEKGDIPEGYSVSREKKERFSLILESASTNQTSMYLCASSRIWGLAVGYEQYFGPGTRLTVT.

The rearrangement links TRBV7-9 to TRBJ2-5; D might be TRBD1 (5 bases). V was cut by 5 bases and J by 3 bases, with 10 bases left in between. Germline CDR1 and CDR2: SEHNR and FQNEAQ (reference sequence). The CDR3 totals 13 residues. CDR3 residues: CASSEPREETQYF. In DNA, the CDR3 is TGTGCCAGCAGCGAACCCAGGGAAGAGACCCAGTACTTC.

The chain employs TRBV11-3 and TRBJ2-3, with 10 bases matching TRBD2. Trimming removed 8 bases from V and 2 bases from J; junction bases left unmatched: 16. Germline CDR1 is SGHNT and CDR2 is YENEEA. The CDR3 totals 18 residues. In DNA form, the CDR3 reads TGTGCCAGCGCCCTGGGGACTAGCGCACTATCAAACACAGATACGCAGTATTTT. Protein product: CASALGTSALSNTDTQYF. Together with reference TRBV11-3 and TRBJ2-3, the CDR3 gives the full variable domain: EAGVVQSPRYKIIEKKQPVAFWCNPISGHNTLYWYLQNLGQGPELLIRYENEEAVDDSQLPKDRFSAERLKGVDSTLKIQPAELGDSAVYLCASALGTSALSNTDTQYFGPGTRLTVL.

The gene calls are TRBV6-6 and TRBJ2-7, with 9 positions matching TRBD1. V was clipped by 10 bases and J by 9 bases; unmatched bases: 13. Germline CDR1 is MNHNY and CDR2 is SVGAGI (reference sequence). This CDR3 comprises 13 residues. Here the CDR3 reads CATGGDREVVQYF. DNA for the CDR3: TGTGCCACCGGCGGGGACAGGGAGGTTGTGCAGTACTTC.

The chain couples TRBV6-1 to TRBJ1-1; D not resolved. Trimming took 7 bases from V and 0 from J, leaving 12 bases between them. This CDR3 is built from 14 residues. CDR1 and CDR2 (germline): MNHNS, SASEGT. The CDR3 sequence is CASTRNLVNTEAFF. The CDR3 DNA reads TGTGCCAGCACAAGGAATCTAGTGAACACTGAAGCTTTCTTT.

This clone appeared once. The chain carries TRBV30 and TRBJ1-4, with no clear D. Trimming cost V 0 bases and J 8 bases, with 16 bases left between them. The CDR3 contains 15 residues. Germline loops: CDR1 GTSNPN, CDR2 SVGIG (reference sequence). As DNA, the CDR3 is TGTGCCTGGAGTGTACGCAGCGCTGAGCCCGAAAAACTGTTTTTT. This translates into CAWSVRSAEPEKLFF.

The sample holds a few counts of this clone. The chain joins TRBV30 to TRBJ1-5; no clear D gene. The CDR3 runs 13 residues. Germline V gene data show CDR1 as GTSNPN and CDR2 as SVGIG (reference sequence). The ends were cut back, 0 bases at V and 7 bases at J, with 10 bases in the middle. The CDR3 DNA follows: TGTGCCTGGAGTGTCGGCATCGGGCAGCCCCAGCATTTT. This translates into CAWSVGIGQPQHF.

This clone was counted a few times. The CDR3 reads CASSPTGQGAEKLFF. CDR3 DNA: TGCGCCAGCAGCCCCACCGGGCAGGGGGCGGAAAAACTGTTTTTT. This chain links TRBV4-1 with TRBJ1-4, with 8 bases lining up with TRBD1. The CDR3 sequence is 15 residues long. The junction had 9 bases not matched to a gene; V was cut back by 4 bases and J by 8 bases. The germline V gene has CDR1 MGHRA and CDR2 YSYEKL.

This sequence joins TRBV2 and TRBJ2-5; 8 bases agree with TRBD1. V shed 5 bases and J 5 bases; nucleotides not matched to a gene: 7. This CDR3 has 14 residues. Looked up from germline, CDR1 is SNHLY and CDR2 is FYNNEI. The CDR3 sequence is CASSRWTGRETQYF. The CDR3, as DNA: TGTGCCAGCAGTCGTTGGACAGGGAGGGAGACCCAGTACTTC.

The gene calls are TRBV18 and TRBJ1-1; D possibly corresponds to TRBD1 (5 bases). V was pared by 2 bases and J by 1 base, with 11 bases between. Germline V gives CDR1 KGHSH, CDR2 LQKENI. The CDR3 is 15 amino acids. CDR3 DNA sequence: TGTGCCAGCTCACCAGCGGGACTCACGAACACTGAAGCTTTCTTT. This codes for CASSPAGLTNTEAFF.